The 20 T cell receptor beta chains below were found in one sample sequenced in a study of T cells after yellow fever vaccination. MiXCR was run by TCRdb on the 5' RACE reads, yielding one entry per CDR3 protein. The table has some 550,000 distinct CDR3 sequences, roughly a fifth seen once. The material sequenced was PBMCs, taken 15 days after the yellow fever booster vaccination. All receptors come from a man under 40 who received the YFV17D yellow fever vaccine.

V usage is TRBV30 and J usage is TRBJ2-7, with D possibly TRBD1 on 6 matching bases. V was trimmed by 0 bases and J by 0 bases, leaving 9 bases between them. Germline V lookup: CDR1 GTSNPN, CDR2 SVGIG (reference sequence). The CDR3 length is 14 residues. CDR3 sequence: CAWSVQGGSYEQYF. In nucleotides, the CDR3 is TGTGCCTGGAGTGTACAGGGTGGCTCCTACGAGCAGTACTTC.

This chain connects TRBV20-1 to TRBJ2-3; D might be TRBD2 (6 bases). Germline CDR1 reads DFQATT; CDR2 reads SNEGSKA (reference sequence). V lost 6 bases and J 4 bases, leaving 23 bases between the germline ends. The CDR3 contains 16 residues. DNA of the CDR3: TGCAGTGCCAAGGTACTAGCTGTGGCACGTTCAGATACGCAGTATTTT. This sequence encodes CSAKVLAVARSDTQYF.

The chain links TRBV6-1 to TRBJ1-5; 9 bases are shared with TRBD1. The CDR3 has 15 amino acids. Germline V gene lookup returns CDR1 MNHNS and CDR2 SASEGT. Trimming at V came to 6 bases and at J to 0 bases, leaving 3 bases not matched to a gene. The CDR3 spells CASSWTGDSNQPQHF. DNA for the CDR3: TGTGCCAGCAGCTGGACAGGGGATAGCAATCAGCCCCAGCATTTT.

A few counts support this clonotype. This rearrangement joins TRBV6-5 to TRBJ2-3, with a possible D match to TRBD2 (5 bases). V lost 4 bases, J lost 8 bases, and 16 bases lay in between. Germline V gives CDR1 MNHEY, CDR2 SVGAGI. The CDR3 runs 14 residues. For the CDR3, the DNA is TGTGCCAGCAGTTTCGAGACTACCTCTTCTACGCAGTATTTT. Translating gives CASSFETTSSTQYF.

The sample holds a few counts of this clonotype. The rearrangement uses TRBV4-3 and TRBJ2-5, with 12 bases aligning to TRBD2. Germline CDR1 reads LGHNA; CDR2 reads YSLEER. V lost 6 bases to trimming and J lost 1 base; unmatched junction nucleotides: 6. The CDR3 runs to 16 residues. The CDR3 DNA reads TGCGCCAGCAGTCCTGGACTAGCGGGGCTCCAAGAGACCCAGTACTTC. Translation gives CASSPGLAGLQETQYF.

This clonotype was picked up one time. In DNA, the CDR3 is TGCGCCAGCAGCTTTAACGACCATATAGACACCGGGGAGCTGTTTTTT. Translation: CASSFNDHIDTGELFF. V gene TRBV5-1 combines with J gene TRBJ2-2; D remains unclear. Germline V lookup: CDR1 SGHRS, CDR2 YFSETQ. The CDR3 spans 16 residues. The V end was cut by 2 bases, the J end by 3 bases, with 14 bases between.

The chain couples TRBV4-3 to TRBJ2-7, with 7 bases that match TRBD1. The CDR3 runs 14 residues. The germline V gene has CDR1 LGHNA and CDR2 YSLEER. With 3 bases clipped from V and 3 bases from J, the junction kept 5 bases outside the gene matches. The CDR3, as DNA: TGCGCCAGCAGCCATCGAGGGGGCTACTACGAGCAGTACTTC. Its translation is CASSHRGGYYEQYF.

This clonotype has more than one count but fewer than ten. The chain uses TRBV11-2 and TRBJ2-2, with a possible D match to TRBD2 (6 bases). Trimming cost V 5 bases and J 4 bases, with 23 bases left between them. Germline values: CDR1 SGHAT, CDR2 FQNNGV. This CDR3 is built from 18 residues. The CDR3 region is CASSQSGRGARGTGELFF. The CDR3 DNA reads TGTGCCAGCAGCCAGTCAGGTCGCGGGGCGAGGGGCACCGGGGAGCTGTTTTTT.

A few counts support this clonotype. CDR3 sequence reads: CASSKTVTRTDTQYF. In nucleotides, the CDR3 is TGTGCCAGCAGCAAGACAGTTACTCGCACAGATACGCAGTATTTT. The chain joins TRBV9 to TRBJ2-3; perhaps TRBD1 as D (5 bases). V dropped 4 bases and J dropped 1 base, with 13 bases sitting between them. From germline, CDR1 is SGDLS and CDR2 YYNGEE. This CDR3 comprises 15 residues.

V and J are TRBV18 and TRBJ2-1; tentative D call: TRBD2 (6 bases). CDR1 and CDR2 (germline): KGHSH, LQKENI. V was pared by 2 bases and J by 9 bases, with 8 bases between. The CDR3 runs 12 residues. The CDR3 DNA reads as TGTGCCAGCTCACCAATGGGGGGTGAGCAGTTCTTC. Translation: CASSPMGGEQFF.

This clonotype was detected only a few times. The V gene is TRBV2, the J gene TRBJ1-1; the D gene is possibly TRBD1 (6 bases). The germline V and J ends were trimmed by 6 bases and 5 bases, with 16 bases remaining between them. Germline V gene sequence: CDR1 SNHLY, CDR2 FYNNEI. The CDR3 runs 14 residues. The CDR3 nucleotides read TGTGCCAGCAGCGGGGAGGGGGGCGAAACTGAAGCTTTCTTT. Residues: CASSGEGGETEAFF.

This clonotype has a handful of counts. The chain employs TRBV28 and TRBJ2-7, with a tentative D call TRBD2 (5 bases). The V end was cut by 5 bases, the J end by 2 bases, with 10 bases between. The germline gives CDR1 MDHEN, CDR2 SYDVKM. The CDR3 length is 13 residues. CDR3 coding DNA: TGTGCCAGCAGTCGGACTCCTCCCTACGAGCAGTACTTC. Amino acid sequence: CASSRTPPYEQYF.

The table lists this clonotype with a few counts. This chain uses TRBV5-1 with TRBJ2-2; D is possibly TRBD2 (6 bases). The CDR3 is 15 residues long. V lost 0 bases and J 6 bases, leaving 12 bases between the germline ends. Germline V gene data show CDR1 as SGHRS and CDR2 as YFSETQ. CDR3 bases: TGCGCCAGCAGCTTGGCCCGGGGGTCCGCCGGGGAGCTGTTTTTT. Translated: CASSLARGSAGELFF.

This clonotype has only a few counts. This sequence joins TRBV29-1 and TRBJ1-1, with D maybe TRBD1 (6 bases). The length of the CDR3 is 13 residues. V was trimmed by 6 bases and J by 7 bases, leaving 18 bases between them. The germline V gene encodes CDR1 SQVTM and CDR2 ANQGSEA. The DNA for the CDR3 is TGCAGCGTCCCGACAGGAACCCCCAATGAAGCTTTCTTT. It specifies CSVPTGTPNEAFF.

The chain joins TRBV29-1 to TRBJ1-5, with a tentative D call TRBD1 (5 bases). This CDR3 contains 13 residues. Per the germline V gene, CDR1 is SQVTM and CDR2 is ANQGSEA. Trimming took 7 bases from V and 4 from J, leaving 14 bases between them. Here the CDR3 reads CSGGTGRNQPQHF. CDR3 nucleotides: TGCAGCGGCGGGACGGGTCGAAATCAGCCCCAGCATTTT.

The chain employs TRBV29-1 and TRBJ2-5; 8 nucleotides line up with TRBD1. The CDR3 is 13 residues long. The junction had 4 bases not matched to a gene; V was cut back by 5 bases and J by 2 bases. Germline loops: CDR1 SQVTM, CDR2 ANQGSEA. CDR3 loop: CSVIGDRQETQYF. The CDR3 bases are TGCAGCGTTATCGGGGACAGGCAAGAGACCCAGTACTTC. The full variable domain, rest sourced from reference TRBV29-1 and TRBJ2-5, is SAVISQKPSRDICQRGTSLTIQCQVDSQVTMMFWYRQQPGQSLTLIATANQGSEATYESGFVIDKFPISRPNLTFSTLTVSNMSPEDSSIYLCSVIGDRQETQYFGPGTRLLVL.

In this sample, this clonotype turned up a few times. The rearrangement joins TRBV7-2 to TRBJ2-5, with D perhaps matching TRBD2 (6 bases). Trimming removed 1 base at V and 6 bases at J, with 15 bases between. The CDR3 is 15 residues long. Per the germline V gene, CDR1 is SGHTA and CDR2 is FQGNSA. The CDR3 sequence: CASSLDSGVSKTQYF. For the CDR3, the DNA is TGTGCCAGCAGCTTAGATTCGGGGGTGTCCAAGACCCAGTACTTC.

This sequence joins TRBV7-2 and TRBJ2-3; no reliable D call. Germline CDR1 is SGHTA and CDR2 is FQGNSA. The CDR3 totals 13 residues. Trimming removed 7 bases at V and 5 bases at J, with 13 bases between. This chain's CDR3 is CASNQNQGDTQYF. CDR3 DNA sequence: TGTGCCAGCAACCAAAACCAAGGAGATACGCAGTATTTT.

This clonotype was detected a few times. The V call is TRBV11-1, the J call TRBJ2-6, with no clear D. Germline V gene data show CDR1 as SGHAT and CDR2 as FQDESV (reference sequence). This CDR3 region has 18 residues. The germline V and J ends were trimmed by 2 bases and 1 base, with 15 bases remaining between them. The CDR3 region has the DNA TGTGCCAGCAGCTTATCATCGCGGCCGCCATCTGGGGCCAACGTCCTGACTTTC. It codes for CASSLSSRPPSGANVLTF. Supplemented by reference TRBV11-1 and TRBJ2-6, the full variable domain reads EAEVAQSPRYKITEKSQAVAFWCDPISGHATLYWYRQILGQGPELLVQFQDESVVDDSQLPKDRFSAERLKGVDSTLKIQPAELGDSAMYLCASSLSSRPPSGANVLTFGAGSRLTVL.

The chain has TRBV30 and TRBJ2-5; a possible D gene is TRBD2 (6 bases). V gave up 3 bases and J gave up 3 bases, with 14 bases separating them. The germline V gene encodes CDR1 GTSNPN and CDR2 SVGIG (reference sequence). CDR3 length: 14 amino acids. The DNA for the CDR3 is TGTGCCTGGAGCCGGGGAGGACCGGAAGAGACCCAGTACTTC. This encodes CAWSRGGPEETQYF.